The 22 T cell receptor beta chains in this list originate from one sample, sequenced in a study of regulatory T cells in long-lasting Graves disease. Sample time point: persistent/refractory GD, antithyroid drugs over 5 years with positive TRAb. Generation of the TCR library employed RNA extracted from PBMCs. Libraries of TCR beta came from iRepertoire HTBI primers plus Arm-PCR of CDR3 regions. TCRdb recomputed calls from the multiplex PCR reads with MiXCR, one row per CDR3 protein. The sample records 600,000 to 850,000 distinct CDR3 sequences, around 32% being singletons. The specimen comprised peripheral blood mononuclear cells (PBMCs), sampled when the disease was refractory, from a patient treated with antithyroid drugs. The receptor set was obtained from a female donor with Graves disease.

The sample holds a few counts of this clonotype. The V call is TRBV27, the J call TRBJ2-7; D is unclear. V was pared by 0 bases and J by 5 bases, with 11 bases between. The CDR3 sequence is 14 residues long. Germline V gene sequence: CDR1 MNHEY, CDR2 SMNVEV (reference sequence). CDR3 sequence (DNA): TGTGCCAGCAGTTTATCGGATATGCTGCACGAGCAGTACTTC. Translated: CASSLSDMLHEQYF.

This clonotype was recorded at least ten times. The V and J genes are TRBV2 and TRBJ1-1; D unresolved. The CDR3 has 13 amino acids. Trimming cost V 8 bases and J 1 base, with 11 bases left between them. From germline, CDR1 is SNHLY and CDR2 FYNNEI. In nucleotides, the CDR3 is TGTGCCAGCCAACAAGGGTGGAACACTGAAGCTTTCTTT. Protein product: CASQQGWNTEAFF.

This clonotype was recorded many times. The chain joins TRBV28 to TRBJ1-1, with 8 bases fitting TRBD1. V gave up 6 bases and J gave up 3 bases; unmatched junction bases: 12. Germline-derived CDR1 and CDR2 are MDHEN and SYDVKM. The CDR3 is 16 amino acids. In nucleotides, the CDR3 is TGTGCCAGCAGCTTTCCCCAACCGACAGGGGACACTGAAGCTTTCTTT. Its translation is CASSFPQPTGDTEAFF.

This clonotype was counted between two and nine times. The genes are TRBV28 and TRBJ1-1, with unresolved D. Germline V lookup: CDR1 MDHEN, CDR2 SYDVKM. The ends were cut back, 4 bases at V and 8 bases at J, with 8 bases in the middle. The CDR3 is 11 residues long. CDR3: CASSSRVEAFF. The CDR3 DNA reads TGTGCCAGCAGTTCCCGGGTCGAAGCTTTCTTT. The full variable domain, completed using reference TRBV28 and TRBJ1-1, is DVKVTQSSRYLVKRTGEKVFLECVQDMDHENMFWYRQDPGLGLRLIYFSYDVKMKEKGDIPEGYSVSREKKERFSLILESASTNQTSMYLCASSSRVEAFFGQGTRLTVV.

The chain uses TRBV15 and TRBJ1-1; tentative D call: TRBD1 (5 bases). Trimming removed 4 bases from V and 5 bases from J, with 14 bases in between. CDR1 is LNHNV, CDR2 YYDKDF, per germline (reference sequence). This CDR3 is built from 14 residues. The CDR3 reads CATSTKGRGTEAFF. The DNA of the CDR3 is TGTGCCACCAGCACCAAGGGGCGAGGAACTGAAGCTTTCTTT.

The rearrangement uses TRBV6-4 and TRBJ2-1; the match to TRBD2 covers 10 bases. Per germline, CDR1 MRHNA and CDR2 SNTAGT. This CDR3 comprises 14 residues. V shed 1 base, J shed 12 bases, and the junction held 6 bases outside the gene matches. The DNA of the CDR3 is TGTGCCAGCAGTGACTTTTTACTAGCGGGGACGCAGTTCTTC. Protein sequence: CASSDFLLAGTQFF.

The genes are TRBV20-1 and TRBJ1-1; weak D call: TRBD1 (6 bases). The germline V and J ends were trimmed by 4 bases and 4 bases, with 13 bases remaining between them. Looked up from germline, CDR1 is DFQATT and CDR2 is SNEGSKA (reference sequence). This CDR3 is 13 amino acids long. CDR3: CSANDRPGTEAFF. CDR3 coding DNA: TGCAGTGCTAATGACAGGCCCGGCACTGAAGCTTTCTTT.

Only a few counts were recorded for this clonotype. The chain is built from TRBV11-2 and TRBJ1-2, with D perhaps TRBD1 (5 bases). This CDR3 has 15 residues. CDR1 and CDR2 from the germline V gene are SGHAT and FQNNGV. The V and J ends lost 4 bases and 2 bases respectively, with 14 bases between them. The CDR3 here is CASSWGWGENYGYTF. The CDR3 DNA reads as TGTGCCAGCAGCTGGGGTTGGGGGGAGAACTATGGCTACACCTTC.

The chain couples TRBV28 to TRBJ1-1; no reliable D call. Trimming took off 5 bases at V and 4 bases at J, with 20 bases between the two ends. From germline, CDR1 is MDHEN and CDR2 SYDVKM. This CDR3 spans 16 amino acids. The CDR3 nucleotides read TGTGCCAGCAGTCCCCCCCTGCTCCCCCGGGGCACTGAAGCTTTCTTT. This encodes CASSPPLLPRGTEAFF.

This clonotype was recorded a few times. This chain connects TRBV20-1 to TRBJ2-7; 12 bases match TRBD2. V shed 6 bases, J shed 3 bases, and the junction held 6 bases outside the gene matches. The CDR3 totals 14 residues. Germline V gene sequence: CDR1 DFQATT, CDR2 SNEGSKA (reference sequence). The CDR3 loop reads CSASTSGSNYEQYF. CDR3 sequence (DNA): TGCAGTGCGTCGACTAGCGGGAGTAACTACGAGCAGTACTTC.

This chain connects TRBV19 to TRBJ1-2; TRBD1 matches 7 bases. V dropped 10 bases and J dropped 8; count of bases not matched to a gene: 7. There are 11 residues in the CDR3. Per the germline V gene, CDR1 is LNHDA and CDR2 is SQIVND (reference sequence). The CDR3 here is CATRQGGGYTF. CDR3 sequence (DNA): TGTGCCACCCGACAGGGTGGCGGCTACACCTTC.

This clonotype was seen repeatedly, ten times or more. The chain combines TRBV29-1 with TRBJ2-2; TRBD2 might be the D (6 bases). Trimming cost V 4 bases and J 2 bases, with 11 bases left between them. Germline CDR1 and CDR2: SQVTM and ANQGSEA. The length of the CDR3 is 14 residues. CDR3 bases: TGCAGCGTTGCGCCTAGCGTCAACACCGGGGAGCTGTTTTTT. This codes for CSVAPSVNTGELFF.

In this sample, this clonotype turned up a few times. The chain joins TRBV10-3 to TRBJ2-7; D might be TRBD1 (7 bases). Trimming took off 3 bases at V and 3 bases at J, with 12 bases between the two ends. The CDR3 runs to 14 residues. Looked up from germline, CDR1 is ENHRY and CDR2 is SYGVKD. DNA for the CDR3: TGTGCCATCAGTGACGGAGGGGGCAGCTACGAGCAGTACTTC. Its protein product is CAISDGGGSYEQYF.

In its sample, this clonotype was seen a few times. V gene TRBV6-1 combines with J gene TRBJ2-4; D is possibly TRBD1 or TRBD2 (5 bases each). Germline values: CDR1 MNHNS, CDR2 SASEGT. V shed 7 bases and J shed 0 bases, with 7 bases lying between them. The CDR3 is 13 residues long. The CDR3 spells CASTGTAKNIQYF. Here the CDR3 DNA reads TGTGCCAGCACCGGGACAGCCAAAAACATTCAGTACTTC.

At least ten counts were recorded for this clonotype. The rearrangement links TRBV11-2 to TRBJ1-2; D gene uncertain. Trimming removed 5 bases at V and 4 bases at J, with 8 bases between. Germline V CDR1 and CDR2: SGHAT, FQNNGV. The CDR3 covers 12 residues. The CDR3 region has the DNA TGTGCCAGCAGCCCTACCACCTATGGCTACACCTTC. Translated: CASSPTTYGYTF. Combining the CDR3 with reference TRBV11-2 and TRBJ1-2 gives the whole variable domain EAGVAQSPRYKIIEKRQSVAFWCNPISGHATLYWYQQILGQGPKLLIQFQNNGVVDDSQLPKDRFSAERLKGVDSTLKIQPAKLEDSAVYLCASSPTTYGYTFGSGTRLTVV.

The chain couples TRBV19 to TRBJ2-2; 12 bases match TRBD1. This CDR3 contains 18 residues. With V trimmed by 4 bases and J by 6 bases, 12 bases remained unmatched. CDR1 and CDR2 from the germline V gene are LNHDA and SQIVND (reference sequence). CDR3 sequence reads: CASSTLWEGQGAAGELFF. Written as DNA, the CDR3 is TGTGCCAGTAGTACCCTGTGGGAGGGACAGGGGGCCGCCGGGGAGCTGTTTTTT.

The chain is built from TRBV12-3 or TRBV12-4 and TRBJ1-1, with 8 nucleotides matching TRBD1. This CDR3 is 16 amino acids long. V lost 8 bases, J lost 0 bases, and 11 bases stayed unmatched. The chain's CDR3 is CASGTGILKMNTEAFF. The CDR3, as DNA: TGTGCCAGCGGGACAGGAATATTAAAGATGAACACTGAAGCTTTCTTT.

In the case of this clonotype: The junction shows a germline mismatch at one end, possibly a read error. This rearrangement joins TRBV19 to TRBJ1-5; TRBD1 matches 8 bases. The germline V gene has CDR1 LNHDA and CDR2 SQIVND (reference sequence). The CDR3 extends over 16 amino acids. The CDR3 reads CASGIRGQGLHRPQHF. CDR3 sequence (DNA): TGTGCCAGTGGTATTCGAGGACAGGGCCTTCATCGGCCCCAGCATTTT.

This clonotype has more than one count but fewer than ten. V and J are TRBV3-1 and TRBJ2-7, with a tentative D call TRBD1 (5 bases). Germline CDR1 is LGHDT and CDR2 is YNNKEL (reference sequence). V dropped 4 bases and J dropped 2 bases, with 21 bases sitting between them. This CDR3 has 17 residues. The CDR3 spells CASSRVPKGRAPYEQYF. The CDR3 coding sequence is TGTGCCAGCAGCCGAGTCCCTAAGGGCAGGGCTCCCTACGAGCAGTACTTC.

The rearrangement joins TRBV29-1 to TRBJ1-2; D call uncertain. Trimming stripped 4 bases from V and 5 bases from J, with 11 bases between. The CDR3 runs to 12 residues. Germline assignment: CDR1 SQVTM and CDR2 ANQGSEA. The CDR3 is CSVGPGEYGYTF. The DNA for the CDR3 is TGCAGCGTTGGTCCGGGAGAATATGGCTACACCTTC.

This rearrangement joins TRBV25-1 to TRBJ1-5; D is unresolved. In germline, CDR1 is MGHDK, CDR2 SYGVNS. The CDR3 has 13 residues. V was clipped by 3 bases and J by 3 bases, with 6 bases between them. CDR3 sequence (DNA): TGTGCCAGCAGTGACAGTTTCAATCAGCCCCAGCATTTT. It codes for CASSDSFNQPQHF.

This sequence joins TRBV12-5 and TRBJ2-3, with a tentative D call TRBD2 (6 bases). The CDR3 has 17 amino acids. Germline CDR1 LGHNT, CDR2 FRNRAP. V was cut by 0 bases and J by 1 base, with 14 bases left in between. As DNA, the CDR3 is TGTGCTAGTGGTTTGGTCGTCGGCGGGACGGGCACAGATACGCAGTATTTT. The encoded protein is CASGLVVGGTGTDTQYF.